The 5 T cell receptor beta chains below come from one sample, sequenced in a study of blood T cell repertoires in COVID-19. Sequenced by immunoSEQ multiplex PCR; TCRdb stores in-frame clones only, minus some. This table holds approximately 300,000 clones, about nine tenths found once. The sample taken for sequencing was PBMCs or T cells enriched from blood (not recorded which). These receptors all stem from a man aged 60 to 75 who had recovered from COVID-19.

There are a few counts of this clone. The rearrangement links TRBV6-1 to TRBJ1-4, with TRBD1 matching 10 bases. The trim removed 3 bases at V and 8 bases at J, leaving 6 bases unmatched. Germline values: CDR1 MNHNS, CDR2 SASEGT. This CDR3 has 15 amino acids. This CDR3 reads CASSDLSTGGEKLFF. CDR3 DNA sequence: TGTGCCAGCAGTGATCTTTCGACAGGGGGCGAAAAACTGTTTTTT.

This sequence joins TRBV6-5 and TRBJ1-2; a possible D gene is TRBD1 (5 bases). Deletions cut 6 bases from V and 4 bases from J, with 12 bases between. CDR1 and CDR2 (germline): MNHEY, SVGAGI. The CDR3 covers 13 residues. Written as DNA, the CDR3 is TGTGCCAGCAGAGGGGAAGGGATCTATGGCTACACCTTC. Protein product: CASRGEGIYGYTF.

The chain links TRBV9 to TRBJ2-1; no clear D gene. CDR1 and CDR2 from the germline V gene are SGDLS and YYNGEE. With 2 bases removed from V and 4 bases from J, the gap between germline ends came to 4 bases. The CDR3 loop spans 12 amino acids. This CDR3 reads CASSVQYNEQFF. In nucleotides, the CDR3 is TGTGCCAGCAGCGTGCAGTACAATGAGCAGTTCTTC.

The CDR3 nucleotides read TGTGCCAGCAGTGCGGGGCAACGATCTGGGGCCAACGTCCTGACTTTC. It codes for CASSAGQRSGANVLTF. The chain links TRBV28 to TRBJ2-6; D perhaps matches TRBD2 (6 bases). Per the germline V gene, CDR1 is MDHEN and CDR2 is SYDVKM. The CDR3 is 16 residues long. V was cut by 5 bases and J by 1 base, with 12 bases left in between.

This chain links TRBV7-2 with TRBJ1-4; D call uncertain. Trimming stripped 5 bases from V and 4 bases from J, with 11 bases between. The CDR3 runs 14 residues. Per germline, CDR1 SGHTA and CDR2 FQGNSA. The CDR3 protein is CASSPGRLNEKLFF. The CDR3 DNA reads TGTGCCAGCAGCCCTGGGAGGCTTAATGAAAAACTGTTTTTT.